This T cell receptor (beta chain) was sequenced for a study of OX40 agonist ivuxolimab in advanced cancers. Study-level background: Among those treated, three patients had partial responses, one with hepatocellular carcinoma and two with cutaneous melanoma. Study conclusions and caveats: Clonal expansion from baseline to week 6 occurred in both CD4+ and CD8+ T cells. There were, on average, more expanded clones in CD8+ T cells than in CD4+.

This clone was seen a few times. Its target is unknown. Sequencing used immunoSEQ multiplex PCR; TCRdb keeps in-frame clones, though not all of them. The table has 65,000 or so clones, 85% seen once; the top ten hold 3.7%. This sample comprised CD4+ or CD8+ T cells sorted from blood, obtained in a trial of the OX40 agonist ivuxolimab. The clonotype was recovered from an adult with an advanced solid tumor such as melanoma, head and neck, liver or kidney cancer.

The CDR3 here is CASSVWDFETQYF. CDR3 nucleotide sequence: TGTGCCAGCAGCGTATGGGACTTCGAGACCCAGTACTTC. The J gene is TRBJ2-5, the V gene TRBV9, with D possibly TRBD2 on 6 matching bases. The CDR3 runs 13 residues. The germline gives CDR1 SGDLS, CDR2 YYNGEE. V was shortened by 1 base and J by 5 bases, with 9 bases between the two germline ends.